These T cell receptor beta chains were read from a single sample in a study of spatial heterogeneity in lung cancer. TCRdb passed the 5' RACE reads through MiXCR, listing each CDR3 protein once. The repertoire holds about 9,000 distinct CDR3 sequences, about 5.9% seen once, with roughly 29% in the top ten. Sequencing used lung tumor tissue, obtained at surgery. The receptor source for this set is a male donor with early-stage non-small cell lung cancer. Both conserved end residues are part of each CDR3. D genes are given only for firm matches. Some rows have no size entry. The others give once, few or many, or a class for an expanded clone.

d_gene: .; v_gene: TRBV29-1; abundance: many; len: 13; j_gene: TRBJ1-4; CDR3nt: TGCAGCGTTGCCCCCAGGGTTAATGAAAAACTGTTTTTT; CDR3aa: CSVAPRVNEKLFF
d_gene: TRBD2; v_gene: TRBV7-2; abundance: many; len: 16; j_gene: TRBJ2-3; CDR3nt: TGTGCCAGCAGCTTAAGGCTAGCGGGGGGTACAGATACGCAGTATTTT; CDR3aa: CASSLRLAGGTDTQYF
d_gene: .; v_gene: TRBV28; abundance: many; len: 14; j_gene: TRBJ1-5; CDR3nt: TGTGCCAGCAGCCGGGGCACCCGAGATCAGCCCCAGCATTTT; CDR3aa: CASSRGTRDQPQHF
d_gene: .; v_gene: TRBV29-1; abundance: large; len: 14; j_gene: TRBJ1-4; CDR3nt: TGCAGCGGGGAGGACCCTACAACTAATGAAAAACTGTTTTTT; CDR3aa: CSGEDPTTNEKLFF
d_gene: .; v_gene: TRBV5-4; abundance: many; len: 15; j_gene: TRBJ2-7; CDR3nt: TGTGCCAGCAGATTGGGGCTAGAATCCTCCTACGAGCAGTACTTC; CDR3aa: CASRLGLESSYEQYF
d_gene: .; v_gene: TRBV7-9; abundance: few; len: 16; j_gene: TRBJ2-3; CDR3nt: TGTGCCAGCAGCTTAAACGGGGGAGAGTCATTTGGTACGCAGTATTTT; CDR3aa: CASSLNGGESFGTQYF
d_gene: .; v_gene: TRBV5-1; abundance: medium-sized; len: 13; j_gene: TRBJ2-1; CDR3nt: TGCGCCAGCAGCTCGCTAGGCTTCACTGAGCAGTTCTTC; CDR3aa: CASSSLGFTEQFF
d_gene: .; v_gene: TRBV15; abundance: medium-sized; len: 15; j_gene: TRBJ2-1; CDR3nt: TGTGCCACCAGCAGAGCTGGAACGGGTTACAATGAGCAGTTCTTC; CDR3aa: CATSRAGTGYNEQFF
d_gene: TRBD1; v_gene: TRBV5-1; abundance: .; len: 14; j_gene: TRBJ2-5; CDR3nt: TGCGCCAGCAGCCCGGGACAGGGGATACAGACCCAGTACTTC; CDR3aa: CASSPGQGIQTQYF
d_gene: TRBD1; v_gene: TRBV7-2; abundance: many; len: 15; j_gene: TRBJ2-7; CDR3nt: TGTGCCAGCAGCTTGTACAGGGGAAACTCCTACGAGCAGTACTTC; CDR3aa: CASSLYRGNSYEQYF
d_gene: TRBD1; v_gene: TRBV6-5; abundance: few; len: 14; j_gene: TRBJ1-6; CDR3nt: TGTGCCAGCAGCCAGGGACAGTCTTTCTCACCCCTCCACTTT; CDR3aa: CASSQGQSFSPLHF
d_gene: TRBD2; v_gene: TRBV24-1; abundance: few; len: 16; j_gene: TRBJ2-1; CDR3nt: TGTGCCACCAGTGATACGGCGGGGGGGCGTCCTGATGAGCAGTTCTTC; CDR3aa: CATSDTAGGRPDEQFF
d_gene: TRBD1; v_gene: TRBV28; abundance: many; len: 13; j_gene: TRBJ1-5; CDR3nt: TGTGCCAGCAGTTTATCAGGGGGCCAGCCCCAGCATTTT; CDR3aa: CASSLSGGQPQHF
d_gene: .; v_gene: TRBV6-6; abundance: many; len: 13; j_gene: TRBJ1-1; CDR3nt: TGTGCCAGCAGTTACTCGAAGAACACTGAAGCTTTCTTT; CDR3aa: CASSYSKNTEAFF
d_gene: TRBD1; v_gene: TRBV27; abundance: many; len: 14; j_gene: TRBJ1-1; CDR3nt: TGTGCCAGCAGTTTAGGGACAGGGGATAGGAAAGCTTTCTTT; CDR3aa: CASSLGTGDRKAFF
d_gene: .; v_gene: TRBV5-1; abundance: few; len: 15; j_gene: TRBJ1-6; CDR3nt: TGCGCCAGCACGACAAGTGCCCCATATAATTCACCCCTCCACTTT; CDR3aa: CASTTSAPYNSPLHF
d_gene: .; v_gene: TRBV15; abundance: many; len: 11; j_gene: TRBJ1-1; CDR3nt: TGTGCCACCAGCTGGGGGTTTGAAGCTTTCTTT; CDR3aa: CATSWGFEAFF
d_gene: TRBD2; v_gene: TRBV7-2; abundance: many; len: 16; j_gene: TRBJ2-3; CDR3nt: TGTGCCAGCAGCTTAGCGCTGGGCGGGGGGGAAGATACGCAGTATTTT; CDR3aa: CASSLALGGGEDTQYF
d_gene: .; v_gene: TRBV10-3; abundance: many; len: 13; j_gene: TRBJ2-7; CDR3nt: TGTGCCATCAGTGAGTGGGGTTCCAACGAGCAGTACTTC; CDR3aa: CAISEWGSNEQYF
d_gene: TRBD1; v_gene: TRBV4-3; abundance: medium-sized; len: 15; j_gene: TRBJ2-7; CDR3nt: TGCGCCAGCAGCCACGGGACAGGACGGACCTACGAGCAGTACTTC; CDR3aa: CASSHGTGRTYEQYF
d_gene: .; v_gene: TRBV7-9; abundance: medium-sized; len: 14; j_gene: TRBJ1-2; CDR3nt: TGTGCCAGCAGCCCCAGGACCGTTGGCCGAGGCTACACCTTC; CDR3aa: CASSPRTVGRGYTF
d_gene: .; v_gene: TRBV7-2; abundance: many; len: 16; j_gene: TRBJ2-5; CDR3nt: TGTGCCAGCAGCTTAGGGCCCCGGACGGGGGAAGAGACCCAGTACTTC; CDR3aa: CASSLGPRTGEETQYF
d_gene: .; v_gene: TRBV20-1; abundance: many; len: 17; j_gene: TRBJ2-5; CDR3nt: TGCAGTGCTAAGGGTGGTGACAGGACCTATTTCCAAGAGACCCAGTACTTC; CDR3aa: CSAKGGDRTYFQETQYF
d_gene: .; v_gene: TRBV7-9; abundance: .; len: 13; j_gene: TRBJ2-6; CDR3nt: TGTGCCAGCACCCAAACTGGGGCCAACGTCCTGACTTTC; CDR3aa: CASTQTGANVLTF
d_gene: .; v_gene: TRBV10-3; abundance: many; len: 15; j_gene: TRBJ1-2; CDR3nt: TGTGCCACCCGAATGTCGGCAGAGAGGAACTATGGCTACACCTTC; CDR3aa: CATRMSAERNYGYTF
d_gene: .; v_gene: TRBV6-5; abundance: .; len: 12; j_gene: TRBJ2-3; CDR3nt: TGTGCCAGCTACGTCCCCGGGATCGGGCAGTATTTT; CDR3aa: CASYVPGIGQYF
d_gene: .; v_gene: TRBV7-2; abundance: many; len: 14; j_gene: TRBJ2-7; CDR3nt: TGTGCCAGCAGCTTAGGGGGGGGGGCCTTGGAGCAGTACTTC; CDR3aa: CASSLGGGALEQYF
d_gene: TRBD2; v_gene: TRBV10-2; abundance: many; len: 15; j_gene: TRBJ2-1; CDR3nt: TGCGCCAGCAGTCGTACTAGCGGGGGGAGAAATGAGCAGTTCTTC; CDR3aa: CASSRTSGGRNEQFF
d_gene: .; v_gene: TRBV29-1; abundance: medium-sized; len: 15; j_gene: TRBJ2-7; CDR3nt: TGCAGCGTTGAAGGTTGGCAGGGAAGCGCCTACGAGCAGTACTTC; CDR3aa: CSVEGWQGSAYEQYF
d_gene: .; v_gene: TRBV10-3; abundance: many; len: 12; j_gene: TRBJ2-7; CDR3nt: TGTGCCATCAGTGATACAGACTACGAGCAGTACTTC; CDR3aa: CAISDTDYEQYF
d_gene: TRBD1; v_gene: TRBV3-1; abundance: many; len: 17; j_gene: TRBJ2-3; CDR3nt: TGTGCCAGCAGCCCGAGGGACAGGGGGTTGGGCACAGATACGCAGTATTTT; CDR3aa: CASSPRDRGLGTDTQYF
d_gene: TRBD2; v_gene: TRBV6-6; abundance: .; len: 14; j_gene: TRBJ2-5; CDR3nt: TGTGCCAGCAGCCGTTCGGGGGGGCCCGAGACCCAGTACTTC; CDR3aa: CASSRSGGPETQYF
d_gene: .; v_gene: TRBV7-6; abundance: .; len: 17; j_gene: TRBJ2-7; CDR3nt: TGTGCCAGCAGCTTAGGACCGACAGGTGAAAGGTCCTACGAGCAGTACTTC; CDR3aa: CASSLGPTGERSYEQYF
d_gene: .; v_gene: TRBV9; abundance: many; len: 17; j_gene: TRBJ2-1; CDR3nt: TGTGCCAGCAGCGTAGGAGGGACTCCCGGGGGATACAATGAGCAGTTCTTC; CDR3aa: CASSVGGTPGGYNEQFF
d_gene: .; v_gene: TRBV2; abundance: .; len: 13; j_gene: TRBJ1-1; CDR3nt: TGTGCCAGCAGTGCCGGAGTGAACACTGAAGCTTTCTTT; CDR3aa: CASSAGVNTEAFF
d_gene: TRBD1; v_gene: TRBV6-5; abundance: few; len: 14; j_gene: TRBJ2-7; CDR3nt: TGTGCCAGCAGACGACCGGGACAGATCGACGAGCAGTACTTC; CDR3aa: CASRRPGQIDEQYF
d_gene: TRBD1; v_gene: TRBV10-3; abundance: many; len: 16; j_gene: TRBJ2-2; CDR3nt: TGTGCCATCAGCGGGGATGACAGGGTGAACACCGGGGAGCTGTTTTTT; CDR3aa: CAISGDDRVNTGELFF
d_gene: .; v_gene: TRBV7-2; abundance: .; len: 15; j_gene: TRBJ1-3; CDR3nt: TGTGCCAGCAGCTTAATACGGGGCTCTGGAAACACCATATATTTT; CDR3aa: CASSLIRGSGNTIYF
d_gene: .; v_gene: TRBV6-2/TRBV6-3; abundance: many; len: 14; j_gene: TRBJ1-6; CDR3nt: TGTGCCAGCAGTTACTCCGCCAGAAATTCACCCCTCCACTTT; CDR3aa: CASSYSARNSPLHF